The 22 T cell receptor beta chains below all came from one sample that was sequenced in a study of CD8 T cells in ankylosing spondylitis. Study-wide findings and caveats: Blood from ankylosing spondylitis patients appeared to carry a characteristic roughly eight-variant TCR beta motif.

These receptors' targets are unknown. TCRdb redid the calling of the 5' RACE reads with MiXCR, one entry per CDR3 protein. This sample yields about 200,000 distinct CDR3 sequences, of which 6% to 8.5% are seen a single time; 14% belongs to the top ten. What was sequenced was blood, either unsorted or a sorted T cell fraction (not recorded which). The receptor source for this set is a male donor with ankylosing spondylitis.

This clonotype was detected many times. This chain links TRBV20-1 with TRBJ1-1, with D perhaps TRBD1 (6 bases). The CDR3 is made up of 13 amino acids. Trimming stripped 0 bases from V and 1 base from J, with 6 bases between. Germline CDR1 DFQATT, CDR2 SNEGSKA (reference sequence). CDR3 loop: CSARETGNTEAFF. CDR3 DNA sequence: TGCAGTGCTAGAGAGACAGGGAACACTGAAGCTTTCTTT.

V gene TRBV20-1 combines with J gene TRBJ2-7; 9 nucleotides match TRBD1. The junction had 3 bases not matched to a gene; V was cut back by 0 bases and J by 0 bases. The length of the CDR3 is 15 residues. Germline V gives CDR1 DFQATT, CDR2 SNEGSKA (reference sequence). The DNA of the CDR3 is TGCAGTGCTAGAGAGTGGACAGGGGACTCCTACGAGCAGTACTTC. Protein sequence: CSAREWTGDSYEQYF.

This clonotype occurred many times. The V gene is TRBV30, the J gene TRBJ1-1, with 8 bases aligning to TRBD1. Germline lookup yields CDR1 GTSNPN and CDR2 SVGIG (reference sequence). With 4 bases clipped from V and 3 bases from J, the junction kept 4 bases outside the gene matches. The CDR3 consists of 13 residues. CDR3 sequence: CAWKDRAYTEAFF. The DNA for the CDR3 is TGTGCCTGGAAGGACAGGGCTTACACTGAAGCTTTCTTT.

The chain is built from TRBV6-5 and TRBJ1-2; 7 bases are shared with TRBD1. J was trimmed by 6 bases and V by 2 bases; bases with no gene match: 6. This CDR3 is 14 amino acids long. In germline, CDR1 is MNHEY, CDR2 SVGAGI. The CDR3 here is CASSYLTGADGYTF. DNA of the CDR3: TGTGCCAGCAGTTACCTCACAGGGGCGGATGGCTACACCTTC.

The chain carries TRBV11-2 and TRBJ2-2; 12 nucleotides agree with TRBD1. With 5 bases clipped from V and 6 bases from J, the junction kept 10 bases outside the gene matches. This CDR3 is built from 17 residues. CDR1 is SGHAT, CDR2 FQNNGV, per germline. Written as DNA, the CDR3 is TGTGCCAGCAGCCCGACCGGGACAGGGGGCATGTCCGGGGAGCTGTTTTTT. Translation gives CASSPTGTGGMSGELFF.

This clonotype was recorded at least ten times. A read error may produce the germline difference seen at one junction end. V usage is TRBV6-2 or TRBV6-3 and J usage is TRBJ2-1; 11 bases fit TRBD2. CDR1 and CDR2 from the germline V gene are MNHEY and SVGEGT. There are 15 residues in the CDR3. The CDR3 protein is CASSPGLAAYNEQFF. The DNA of the CDR3 is TGCGCCAGCAGCCCGGGACTAGCGGCCTACAATGAGCAGTTCTTC.

There are many counts of this clonotype. V usage is TRBV5-1 and J usage is TRBJ2-7; D gene ambiguous. Germline V gives CDR1 SGHRS, CDR2 YFSETQ. CDR3 length: 13 amino acids. V dropped 0 bases and J dropped 6 bases, with 10 bases sitting between them. The CDR3 DNA reads TGCGCCAGCAGCTTGGCCCTTTCGATCGAGCAGTACTTC. This encodes CASSLALSIEQYF. Using reference TRBV5-1 and TRBJ2-7 for the parts outside the CDR3, the full variable domain is KAGVTQTPRYLIKTRGQQVTLSCSPISGHRSVSWYQQTPGQGLQFLFEYFSETQRNKGNFPGRFSGRQFSNSRSEMNVSTLELGDSALYLCASSLALSIEQYFGPGTRLTVT.

The rearrangement joins TRBV4-3 to TRBJ1-5; 8 positions match TRBD1. The CDR3 runs to 17 residues. V was pared by 1 base and J by 6 bases, with 11 bases of the junction left unmatched. CDR1 is LGHNA and CDR2 is YSLEER in the germline V gene. The DNA for the CDR3 is TGCGCCAGCAGCCAAGCCGCCGGGCAGGGGGCAGGTCAGCCCCAGCATTTT. Amino acid sequence: CASSQAAGQGAGQPQHF.

This clonotype has ten or more counts. In nucleotides, the CDR3 is TGTGCCAGCAGCCCCCTTTACAATCAGCCCCAGCATTTT. This gives the protein CASSPLYNQPQHF. The rearrangement joins TRBV7-2 to TRBJ1-5, with D unclear. The germline gives CDR1 SGHTA, CDR2 FQGNSA. This CDR3 region has 13 residues. Deletions cut 5 bases from V and 3 bases from J, with 8 bases between.

This clonotype was recorded many times. CDR3 region: CASSQVLGTDAPLHF. The DNA of the CDR3 is TGCGCCAGCAGCCAAGTCTTAGGGACGGACGCACCCCTCCACTTT. V is TRBV4-3 and J is TRBJ1-6, with D perhaps TRBD1 (5 bases). The CDR3 sequence is 15 residues long. Germline V gene sequence: CDR1 LGHNA, CDR2 YSLEER. Between the trimmed V and J ends, which lost 1 base and 11 bases, there was a span of 15 bases.

This clonotype was picked up many times. The V and J genes are TRBV4-1 and TRBJ2-2; 8 bases are a match to TRBD2. The length of the CDR3 is 18 residues. V trimming: 3 bases; J trimming: 4 bases; junction bases outside the gene matches: 13. CDR1 is MGHRA, CDR2 YSYEKL, per germline. The CDR3 loop reads CASSHPRGSGGSTGELFF. CDR3 sequence (DNA): TGCGCCAGCAGCCACCCCCGGGGGAGCGGGGGAAGCACCGGGGAGCTGTTTTTT.

This clonotype was observed at least ten times. The chain recombines TRBV27 with TRBJ2-7; D unclear. CDR3 length: 14 residues. Germline V lookup: CDR1 MNHEY, CDR2 SMNVEV (reference sequence). The ends were cut back, 4 bases at V and 0 bases at J, with 10 bases in the middle. CDR3 sequence (DNA): TGTGCCAGCAGTTCCCCAGGATCCTCCTACGAGCAGTACTTC. Protein product: CASSSPGSSYEQYF.

This clonotype was seen many times. The chain links TRBV7-8 to TRBJ2-2; either TRBD1 or TRBD2 may supply D (5 bases each). The CDR3 sequence is 14 residues long. Germline-derived CDR1 and CDR2 are SGHVS and FQNEAQ. Between the trimmed V and J ends, which lost 5 bases and 2 bases, there was a span of 9 bases. The CDR3 protein is CASSTGPNTGELFF. The CDR3 coding sequence is TGTGCCAGCAGCACGGGACCCAACACCGGGGAGCTGTTTTTT.

This clonotype occurred many times. In DNA, the CDR3 is TGTGCCAGCAGCCGGAGGACAGGGGAGACTGAAGCTTTCTTT. Its protein product is CASSRRTGETEAFF. J is TRBJ1-1 and V is TRBV7-8, with TRBD1 matching 9 bases. CDR3 length equals 14 residues. Germline CDR1 and CDR2: SGHVS and FQNEAQ. Unmatched junction bases numbered 6, after V lost 5 bases and J lost 5 bases.

This clonotype occurred many times. The rearrangement uses TRBV7-9 and TRBJ2-1, with TRBD2 matching 7 bases. This CDR3 is built from 14 residues. The germline CDR1 and CDR2 sequences are SEHNR and FQNEAQ (reference sequence). With 5 bases clipped from V and 6 bases from J, the junction kept 7 bases outside the gene matches. For the CDR3, the DNA is TGTGCCAGCAGCCTCCTGACTAGCCGCAATGAGCAGTTCTTC. Translating it yields CASSLLTSRNEQFF.

This clonotype occurred many times. This chain links TRBV27 with TRBJ2-2; no clear D gene. Trimming cost V 1 base and J 8 bases, with 8 bases left between them. This CDR3 region has 13 residues. The germline V gene encodes CDR1 MNHEY and CDR2 SMNVEV (reference sequence). DNA of the CDR3: TGTGCCAGCAGTTTATTGGGTCCTGGGGAGCTGTTTTTT. Translated: CASSLLGPGELFF.

This clonotype has a handful of counts. This clone may be a read error of a much larger clone one base away. The chain is built from TRBV7-8 and TRBJ2-3; the D gene could be TRBD1 or TRBD2 (5 bases each). V gave up 5 bases and J gave up 4 bases, with 10 bases separating them. Germline V gene sequence: CDR1 SGHVS, CDR2 FQNEAQ. This CDR3 has 13 amino acids. The CDR3 reads CASSPGPADTQYF. Written as DNA, the CDR3 is TGTGCCAGCAGCCCGGGACCCGCAGATACGCAGTATTTT.

This clonotype has a count of ten or more. The chain employs TRBV19 and TRBJ2-1; D unresolved. The ends were cut back, 8 bases at V and 0 bases at J, with 14 bases in the middle. CDR3 size: 15 residues. Per germline, CDR1 LNHDA and CDR2 SQIVND (reference sequence). Here the CDR3 reads CASLSRMSSYNEQFF. CDR3 DNA sequence: TGTGCCAGTCTATCCAGGATGAGCTCCTACAATGAGCAGTTCTTC.

This clonotype was recorded at least ten times. V usage is TRBV27 and J usage is TRBJ2-2, with D tentatively TRBD1 (5 bases). Trimming took 6 bases from V and 3 from J, leaving 14 bases between them. Germline V gives CDR1 MNHEY, CDR2 SMNVEV (reference sequence). The CDR3 contains 15 residues. The CDR3 region has the DNA TGTGCCAGCAGCATGCGACCAGGGTACACCGGGGAGCTGTTTTTT. Translating it yields CASSMRPGYTGELFF.

Only a few counts were recorded for this clonotype. The chain has TRBV20-1 and TRBJ2-2, with D tentatively TRBD1 (6 bases). CDR3 length: 12 residues. Trimming took 5 bases from V and 7 from J, leaving 11 bases between them. CDR1 and CDR2 (germline): DFQATT, SNEGSKA (reference sequence). The CDR3 coding sequence is TGCAGTGCTTTCTACAGGGACGGGGAGCTGTTTTTT. Translation: CSAFYRDGELFF.

Many counts were recorded for this clonotype. The CDR3 DNA reads as TGTGCCAGCAGTCTCAGGACAGGGGTGTATCCTTATGATTCACCCCTCCACTTT. Protein: CASSLRTGVYPYDSPLHF. This chain joins TRBV27 and TRBJ1-6; 9 positions agree with TRBD1. The CDR3 is made up of 18 amino acids. Germline-derived CDR1 and CDR2 are MNHEY and SMNVEV (reference sequence). V shed 5 bases, J shed 8 bases, and the junction held 16 bases outside the gene matches.

This clonotype was observed a handful of times. The chain combines TRBV18 with TRBJ2-5, with D perhaps matching TRBD1 or TRBD2 (5 bases each). CDR3 size: 14 residues. V shed 1 base and J shed 5 bases, with 11 bases lying between them. The germline CDR1 and CDR2 sequences are KGHSH and LQKENI. CDR3 coding DNA: TGTGCCAGCTCACCACGTGCAGGGACGGAGACCCAGTACTTC. Translating it yields CASSPRAGTETQYF.